This T cell receptor (beta chain) originates from a study of monozygotic twins with inflammatory bowel disease. TCRdb re-called the 5' RACE reads and gives one entry per CDR3 protein, without DNA. The sample totals about 160,000 distinct CDR3 sequences. Study results and caveats: No difference in repertoire similarity was seen between concordant and discordant twins, possibly because power was limited. Fewer clonotypes were shared with others by IBD patients than by healthy twins, especially with disease activity. Diversity of TCRbeta measured by inverse Simpson was lower in IBD patients than in healthy co-twins.

About this clonotype: Antigen unknown.

This CDR3 has 13 amino acids. Germline CDR1 reads KGHSH; CDR2 reads LQKENI. Sequenced: blood. The rearrangement links TRBV18 to TRBJ2-1; TCRdb's D call of TRBD1 is untestable without DNA. The origin of this receptor is a human donor with ulcerative colitis or Crohn's disease, or a healthy co-twin of an affected twin (not recorded which). The CDR3 region is CASSPPAGAEQFF. Looking up the rest from reference TRBV18 and TRBJ2-1 gives the full variable domain: NAGVMQNPRHLVRRRGQEARLRCSPMKGHSHVYWYRQLPEEGLKFMVYLQKENIIDESGMPKERFSAEFPKEGPSILRIQQVVRGDSAAYFCASSPPAGAEQFFGPGTRLTVL.